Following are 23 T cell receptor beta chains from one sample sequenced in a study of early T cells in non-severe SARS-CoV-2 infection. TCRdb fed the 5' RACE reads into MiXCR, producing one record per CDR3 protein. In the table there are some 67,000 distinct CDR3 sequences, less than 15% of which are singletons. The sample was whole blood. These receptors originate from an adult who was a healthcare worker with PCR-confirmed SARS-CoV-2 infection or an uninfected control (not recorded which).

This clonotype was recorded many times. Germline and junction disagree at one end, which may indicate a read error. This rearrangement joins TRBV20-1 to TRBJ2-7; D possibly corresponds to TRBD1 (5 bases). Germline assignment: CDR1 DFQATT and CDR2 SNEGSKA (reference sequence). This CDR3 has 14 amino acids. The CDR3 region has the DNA TGCAGTGCCAGAGACAGTGGAGTGGGGCCCGAGCAGTACTTC. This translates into CSARDSGVGPEQYF.

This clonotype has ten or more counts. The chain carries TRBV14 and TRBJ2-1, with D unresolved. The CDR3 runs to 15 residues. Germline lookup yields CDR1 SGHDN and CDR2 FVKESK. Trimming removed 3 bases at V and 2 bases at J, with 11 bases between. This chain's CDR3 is CASSQLGVTYNEQFF. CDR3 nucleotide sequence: TGTGCCAGCAGCCAGTTAGGCGTCACCTACAATGAGCAGTTCTTC.

The chain's CDR3 is CASSWRTGELFF. CDR3 bases: TGTGCCAGCAGCTGGAGAACCGGGGAGCTGTTTTTT. The chain joins TRBV7-2 to TRBJ2-2; unclear D gene. V lost 4 bases, J lost 5 bases, and 5 bases lay in between. CDR1 SGHTA and CDR2 FQGNSA come from the germline V gene. CDR3 length: 12 amino acids.

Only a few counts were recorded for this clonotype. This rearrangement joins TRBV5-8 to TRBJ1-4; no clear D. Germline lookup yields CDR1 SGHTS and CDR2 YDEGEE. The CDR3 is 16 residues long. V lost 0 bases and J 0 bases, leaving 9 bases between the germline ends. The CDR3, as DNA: TGTGCCAGCAGCTTGGTGGGTGGAGCAACTAATGAAAAACTGTTTTTT. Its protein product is CASSLVGGATNEKLFF.

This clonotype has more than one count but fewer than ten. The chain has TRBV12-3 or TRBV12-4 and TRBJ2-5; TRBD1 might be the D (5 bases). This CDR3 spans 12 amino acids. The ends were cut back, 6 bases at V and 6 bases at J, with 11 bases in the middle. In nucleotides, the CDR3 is TGTGCCAGCAGGGGGCCAGCCCAGACCCAGTACTTC. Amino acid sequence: CASRGPAQTQYF.

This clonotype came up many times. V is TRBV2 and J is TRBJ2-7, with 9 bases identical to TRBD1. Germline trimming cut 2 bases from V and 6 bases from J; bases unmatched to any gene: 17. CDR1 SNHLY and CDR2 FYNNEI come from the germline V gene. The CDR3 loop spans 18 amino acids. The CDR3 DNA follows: TGTGCCAGCAGTGAAATGGGGAGGACAGGGGACATAGTACGCGAGCAGTACTTC. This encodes CASSEMGRTGDIVREQYF.

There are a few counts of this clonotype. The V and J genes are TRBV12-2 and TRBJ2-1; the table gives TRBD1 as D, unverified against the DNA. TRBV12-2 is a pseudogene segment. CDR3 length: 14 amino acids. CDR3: CASRLVTGYNEQFF. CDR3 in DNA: TGTGCAAGTCGCTTGGTTACAGGATACAATGAGCAGTTCTTC.

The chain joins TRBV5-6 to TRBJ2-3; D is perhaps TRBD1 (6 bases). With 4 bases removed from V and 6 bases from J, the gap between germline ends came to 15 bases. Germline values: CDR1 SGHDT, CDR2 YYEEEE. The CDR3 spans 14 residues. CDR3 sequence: CASSNIRGSDTQYF. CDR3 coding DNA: TGTGCCAGCAGCAACATCAGGGGTTCCGATACGCAGTATTTT.

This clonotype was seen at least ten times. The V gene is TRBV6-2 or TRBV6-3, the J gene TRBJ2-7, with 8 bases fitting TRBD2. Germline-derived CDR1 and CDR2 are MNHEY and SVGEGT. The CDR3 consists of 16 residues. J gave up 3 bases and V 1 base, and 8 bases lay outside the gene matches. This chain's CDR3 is CASSYYTSGSNYEQYF. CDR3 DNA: TGTGCCAGCAGTTACTACACTAGCGGATCCAACTACGAGCAGTACTTC.

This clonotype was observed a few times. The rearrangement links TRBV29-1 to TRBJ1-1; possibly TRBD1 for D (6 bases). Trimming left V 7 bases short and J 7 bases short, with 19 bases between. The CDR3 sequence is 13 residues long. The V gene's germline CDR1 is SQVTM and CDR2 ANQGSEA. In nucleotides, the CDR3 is TGCAGCGCCCAGACACAGGGACACTATGAAGCTTTCTTT. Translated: CSAQTQGHYEAFF.

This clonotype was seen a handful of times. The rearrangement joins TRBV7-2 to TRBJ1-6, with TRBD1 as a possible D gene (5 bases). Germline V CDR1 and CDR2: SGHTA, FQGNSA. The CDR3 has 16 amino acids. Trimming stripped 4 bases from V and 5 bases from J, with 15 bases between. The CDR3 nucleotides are TGTGCCAGCAGCTCAGTTCGGGGGTCTAATAATTCACCCCTCCACTTT. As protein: CASSSVRGSNNSPLHF.

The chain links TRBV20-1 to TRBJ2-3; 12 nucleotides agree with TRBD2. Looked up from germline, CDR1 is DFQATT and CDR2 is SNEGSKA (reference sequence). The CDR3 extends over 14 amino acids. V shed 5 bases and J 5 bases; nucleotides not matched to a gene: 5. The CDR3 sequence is CSASSGGAGDTQYF. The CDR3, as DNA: TGCAGTGCTTCTAGCGGGGGGGCCGGAGATACGCAGTATTTT.

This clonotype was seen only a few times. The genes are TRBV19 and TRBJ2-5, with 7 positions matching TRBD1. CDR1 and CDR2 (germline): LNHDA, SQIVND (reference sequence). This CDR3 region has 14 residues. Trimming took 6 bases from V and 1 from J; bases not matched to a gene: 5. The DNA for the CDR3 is TGTGCCAGTAGCCCGGGACAGCGCCAAGAGACCCAGTACTTC. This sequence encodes CASSPGQRQETQYF.

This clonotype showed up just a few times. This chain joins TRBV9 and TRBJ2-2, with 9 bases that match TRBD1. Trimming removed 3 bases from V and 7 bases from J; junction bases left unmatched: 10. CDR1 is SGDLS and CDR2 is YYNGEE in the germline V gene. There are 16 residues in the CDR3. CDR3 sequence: CASSDNRGRSGGELFF. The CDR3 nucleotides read TGTGCCAGCAGCGATAACAGGGGGCGGAGTGGCGGGGAGCTGTTTTTT.

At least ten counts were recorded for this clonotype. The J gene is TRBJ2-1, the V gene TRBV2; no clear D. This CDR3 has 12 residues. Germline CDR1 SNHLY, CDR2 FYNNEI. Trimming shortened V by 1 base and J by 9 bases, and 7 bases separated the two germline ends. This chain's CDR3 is CASSEVGLEQFF. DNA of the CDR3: TGTGCCAGCAGTGAAGTAGGGCTTGAGCAGTTCTTC.

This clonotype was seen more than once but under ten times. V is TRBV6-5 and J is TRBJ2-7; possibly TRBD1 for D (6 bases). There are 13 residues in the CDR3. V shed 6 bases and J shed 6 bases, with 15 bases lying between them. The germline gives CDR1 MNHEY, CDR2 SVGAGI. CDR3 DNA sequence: TGTGCCAGCAGAGGGTTCCTCAGGGGCGAGCAGTACTTC. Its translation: CASRGFLRGEQYF.

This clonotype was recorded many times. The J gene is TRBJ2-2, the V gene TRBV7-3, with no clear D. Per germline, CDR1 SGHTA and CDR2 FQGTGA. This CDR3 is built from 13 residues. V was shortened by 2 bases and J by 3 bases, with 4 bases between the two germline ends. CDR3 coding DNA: TGTGCCAGCAGCTTATTTGACACCGGGGAGCTGTTTTTT. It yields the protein CASSLFDTGELFF.

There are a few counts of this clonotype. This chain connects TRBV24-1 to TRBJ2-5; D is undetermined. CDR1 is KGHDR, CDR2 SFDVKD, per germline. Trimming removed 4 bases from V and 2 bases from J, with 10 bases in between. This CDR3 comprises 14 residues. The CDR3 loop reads CATSDPGRQETQYF. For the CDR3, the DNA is TGTGCCACCAGTGACCCGGGCAGGCAAGAGACCCAGTACTTC.

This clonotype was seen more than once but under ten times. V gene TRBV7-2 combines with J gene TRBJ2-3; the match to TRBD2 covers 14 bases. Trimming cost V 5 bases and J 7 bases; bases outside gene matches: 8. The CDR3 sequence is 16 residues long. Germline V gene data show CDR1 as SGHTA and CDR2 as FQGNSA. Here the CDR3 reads CASSPRRTSGRNTQYF. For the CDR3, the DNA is TGTGCCAGCAGCCCGCGAAGGACTAGCGGGAGGAATACGCAGTATTTT.

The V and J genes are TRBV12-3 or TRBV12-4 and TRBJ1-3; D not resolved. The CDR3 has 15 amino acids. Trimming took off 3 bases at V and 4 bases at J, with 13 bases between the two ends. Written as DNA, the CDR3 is TGTGCCAGCAGTTTCGGATCCGAGACAGGAAACACCATATATTTT. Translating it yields CASSFGSETGNTIYF.

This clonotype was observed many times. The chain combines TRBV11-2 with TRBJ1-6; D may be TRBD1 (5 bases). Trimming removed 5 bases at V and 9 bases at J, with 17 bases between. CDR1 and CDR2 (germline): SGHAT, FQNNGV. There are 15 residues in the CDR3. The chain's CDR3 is CASSRPGPRGSPLHF. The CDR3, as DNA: TGTGCCAGCAGCCGACCGGGACCGCGGGGTTCACCCCTCCACTTT.

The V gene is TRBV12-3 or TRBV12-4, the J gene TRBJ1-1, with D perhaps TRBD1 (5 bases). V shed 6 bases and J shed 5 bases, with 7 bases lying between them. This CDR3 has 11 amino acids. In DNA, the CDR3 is TGTGCCAGCAGCTGGGGGACTGAAGCTTTCTTT. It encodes CASSWGTEAFF.

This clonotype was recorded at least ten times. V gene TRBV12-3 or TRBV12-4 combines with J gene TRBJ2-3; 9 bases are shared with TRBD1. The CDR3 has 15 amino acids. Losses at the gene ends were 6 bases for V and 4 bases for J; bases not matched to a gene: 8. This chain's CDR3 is CASSRTGDPADTQYF. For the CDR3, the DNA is TGTGCCAGCAGCCGGACAGGGGATCCCGCAGATACGCAGTATTTT.